The present T cell receptor beta chain was sequenced within a study of blood T cells in healthy people across ages. Germline CDR1 and CDR2: MNHEY and SVGAGI. This CDR3 spans 14 amino acids. V was clipped by 2 bases and J by 6 bases; unmatched bases: 4. With a J-beta primer mix and a sample-barcoded 5' primer, a second PCR ran about 7 to 11 cycles. TCRdb re-called the 5' RACE reads through MiXCR, storing one row per CDR3 protein. Of around 1,000,000 distinct CDR3 sequences detected, around 25% appear once; the ten largest clones hold approximately 0.75%. Study-wide results and caveats: Estimates of total diversity, which came from one million sequenced T cells, were considered to be underestimates.

A few counts support this clonotype. Antigen: not known. Each donor had about 9.6 milliliters of peripheral blood drawn. This sample was also put to use in a study of T cells of mothers and their children. As that study records: At a rate of approximately 1.5 ug per 15 ul, cDNA synthesis received all of the extracted RNA. In both related and unrelated pairs, TCR recombination output is shaped similarly by thymic selection.

The genes are TRBV6-5 and TRBJ1-2, with 9 bases identical to TRBD1. Sequencing was carried out using blood. This receptor was taken from a girl aged 2-10 years in good health. The chain's CDR3 is CASSYKGTGNGYTF. CDR3 bases: TGTGCCAGCAGTTACAAAGGGACAGGGAATGGCTACACCTTC.